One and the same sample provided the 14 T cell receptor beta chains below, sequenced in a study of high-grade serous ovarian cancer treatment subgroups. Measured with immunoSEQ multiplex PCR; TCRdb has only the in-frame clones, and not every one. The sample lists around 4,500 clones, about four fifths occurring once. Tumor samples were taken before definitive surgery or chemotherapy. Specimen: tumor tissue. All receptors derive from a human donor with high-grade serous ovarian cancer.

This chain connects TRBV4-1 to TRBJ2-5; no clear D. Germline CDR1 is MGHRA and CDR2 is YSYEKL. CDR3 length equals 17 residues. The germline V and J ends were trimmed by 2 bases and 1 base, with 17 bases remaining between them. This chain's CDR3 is CASSQTNTPKGQETQYF. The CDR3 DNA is TGCGCCAGCAGCCAAACCAATACACCGAAAGGCCAAGAGACCCAGTACTTC.

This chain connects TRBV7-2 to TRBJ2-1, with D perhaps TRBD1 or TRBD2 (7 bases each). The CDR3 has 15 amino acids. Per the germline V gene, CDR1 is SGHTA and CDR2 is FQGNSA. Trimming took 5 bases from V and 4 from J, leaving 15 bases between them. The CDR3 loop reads CASSVREGAYNEQFF. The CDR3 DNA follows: TGTGCCAGCAGCGTGAGGGAGGGGGCGTACAATGAGCAGTTCTTC.

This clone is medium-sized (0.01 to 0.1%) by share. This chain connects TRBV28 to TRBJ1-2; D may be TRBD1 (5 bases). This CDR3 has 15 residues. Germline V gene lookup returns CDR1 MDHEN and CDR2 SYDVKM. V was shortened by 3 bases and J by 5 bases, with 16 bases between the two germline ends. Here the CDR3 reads CASSLIEPGWYGYTF. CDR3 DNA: TGTGCCAGCAGTTTGATCGAGCCAGGGTGGTATGGCTACACCTTC.

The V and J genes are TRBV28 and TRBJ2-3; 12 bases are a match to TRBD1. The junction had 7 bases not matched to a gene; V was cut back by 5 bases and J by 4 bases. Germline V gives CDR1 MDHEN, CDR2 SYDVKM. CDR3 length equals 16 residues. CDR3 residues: CASSPPGTGGADTQYF. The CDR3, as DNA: TGTGCCAGCAGTCCTCCCGGGACAGGGGGCGCAGATACGCAGTATTTT.

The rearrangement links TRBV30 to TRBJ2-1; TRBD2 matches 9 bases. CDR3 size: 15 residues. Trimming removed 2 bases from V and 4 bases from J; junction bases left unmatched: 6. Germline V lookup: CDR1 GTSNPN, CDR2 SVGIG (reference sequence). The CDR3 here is CAWSTASGDYNEQFF. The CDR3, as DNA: TGTGCCTGGAGTACGGCTAGCGGGGATTACAATGAGCAGTTCTTC.

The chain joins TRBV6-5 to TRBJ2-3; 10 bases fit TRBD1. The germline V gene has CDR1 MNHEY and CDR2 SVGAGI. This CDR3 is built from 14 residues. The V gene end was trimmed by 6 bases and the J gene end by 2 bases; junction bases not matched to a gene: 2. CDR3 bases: TGTGCCAGCAGACGACAGGGGGCCACAGATACGCAGTATTTT. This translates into CASRRQGATDTQYF.

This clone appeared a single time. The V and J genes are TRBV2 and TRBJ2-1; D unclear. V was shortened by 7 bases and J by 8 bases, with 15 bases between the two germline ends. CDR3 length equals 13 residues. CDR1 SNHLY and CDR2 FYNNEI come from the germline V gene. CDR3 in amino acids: CASKDPGGDEQFF. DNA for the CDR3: TGTGCCAGCAAGGACCCGGGTGGGGATGAGCAGTTCTTC.

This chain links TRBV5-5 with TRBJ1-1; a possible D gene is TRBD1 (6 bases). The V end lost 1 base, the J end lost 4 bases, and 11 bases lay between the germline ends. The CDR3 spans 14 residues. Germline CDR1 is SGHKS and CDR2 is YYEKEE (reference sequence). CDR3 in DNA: TGTGCCAGCAGCTTGATATCGGGGGCCACTGAAGCTTTCTTT. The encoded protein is CASSLISGATEAFF.

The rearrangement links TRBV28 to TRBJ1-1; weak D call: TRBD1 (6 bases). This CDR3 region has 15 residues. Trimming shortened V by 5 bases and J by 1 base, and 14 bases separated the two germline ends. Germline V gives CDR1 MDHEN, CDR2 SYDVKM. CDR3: CASSPLLGQNTEAFF. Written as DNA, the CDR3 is TGTGCCAGCAGTCCCCTATTGGGACAGAACACTGAAGCTTTCTTT.

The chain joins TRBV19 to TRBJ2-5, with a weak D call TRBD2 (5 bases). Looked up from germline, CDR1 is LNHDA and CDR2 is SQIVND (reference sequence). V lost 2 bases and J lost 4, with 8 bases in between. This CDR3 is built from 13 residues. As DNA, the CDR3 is TGTGCCAGTAGTATAACGGGGTCAGAGACCCAGTACTTC. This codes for CASSITGSETQYF.

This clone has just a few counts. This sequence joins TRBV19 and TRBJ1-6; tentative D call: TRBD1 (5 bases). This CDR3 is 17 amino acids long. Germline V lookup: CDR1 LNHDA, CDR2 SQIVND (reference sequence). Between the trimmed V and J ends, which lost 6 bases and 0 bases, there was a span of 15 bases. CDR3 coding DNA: TGTGCCAGTAGGGTAGACAGTTCCAGCTCCTATAATTCACCCCTCCACTTT. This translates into CASRVDSSSSYNSPLHF.

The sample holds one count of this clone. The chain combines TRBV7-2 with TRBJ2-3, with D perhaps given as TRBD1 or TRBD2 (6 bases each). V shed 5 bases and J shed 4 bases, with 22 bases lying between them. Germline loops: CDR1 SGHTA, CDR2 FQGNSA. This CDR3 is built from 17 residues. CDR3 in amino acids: CASSDNYLLRGPDTQYF. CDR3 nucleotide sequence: TGTGCCAGCAGCGATAACTACCTGCTCCGGGGGCCAGATACGCAGTATTTT.

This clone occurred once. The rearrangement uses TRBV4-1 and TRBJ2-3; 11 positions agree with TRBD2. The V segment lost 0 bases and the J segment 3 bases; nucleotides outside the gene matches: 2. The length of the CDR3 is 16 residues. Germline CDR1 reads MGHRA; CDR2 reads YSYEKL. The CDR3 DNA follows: TGCGCCAGCAGCCAAGAGCTAGCGGGGGGTACAGATACGCAGTATTTT. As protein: CASSQELAGGTDTQYF.

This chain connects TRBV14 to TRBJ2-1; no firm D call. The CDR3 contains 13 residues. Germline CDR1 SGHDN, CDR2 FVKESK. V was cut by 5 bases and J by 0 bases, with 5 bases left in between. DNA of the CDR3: TGTGCCAGCAGCGCCCTCTCCTACAATGAGCAGTTCTTC. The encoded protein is CASSALSYNEQFF.